This is a list of T cell receptor beta chains from one sample in a study of fetal regulatory T cell absence and autoimmunity. Method: immunoSEQ multiplex PCR; TCRdb's copy keeps in-frame clones and lacks some. The sample shows around 100,000 clones, about 78% of them seen only once. Material: pancreas tissue. These receptors were taken from a male donor with IPEX syndrome. Both conserved end residues are part of each CDR3. The order of the fields is clone size, V gene, D gene, J gene, CDR3 protein, CDR3 DNA. The D gene is left open where the match is weak. Clone size is given for some rows only: seen once, a few or many times, or a class if the clone is expanded.

clone size: NA
V gene: TRBV5-5
D gene: NA
J gene: TRBJ1-5
CDR3 protein: CASSPYINQPQHF
CDR3 DNA: TGTGCCAGCAGCCCCTACATAAATCAGCCCCAGCATTTT

clone size: NA
V gene: TRBV7-6
D gene: NA
J gene: TRBJ1-5
CDR3 protein: CASSLRAQGQPQHF
CDR3 DNA: TGTGCCAGCAGCTTACGGGCCCAAGGACAGCCCCAGCATTTT

clone size: NA
V gene: TRBV6-5
D gene: NA
J gene: TRBJ1-1
CDR3 protein: CASSYSGRFAEAFF
CDR3 DNA: TGTGCCAGCAGTTACTCGGGTAGGTTTGCTGAAGCTTTCTTT

clone size: once
V gene: TRBV5-1
D gene: NA
J gene: TRBJ1-1
CDR3 protein: CASRATDLNTEAFF
CDR3 DNA: TGCGCCAGCAGGGCCACGGACCTTAACACTGAAGCTTTCTTT

clone size: NA
V gene: TRBV5-5
D gene: NA
J gene: TRBJ1-2
CDR3 protein: CASRLDSLYGYTF
CDR3 DNA: TGTGCCAGCAGACTGGACAGTTTGTATGGCTACACCTTC

clone size: NA
V gene: TRBV9
D gene: TRBD2
J gene: TRBJ2-2
CDR3 protein: CASSTDSGTRDTGELFF
CDR3 DNA: TGTGCCAGCAGCACAGATTCCGGGACTAGAGACACCGGGGAGCTGTTTTTT

clone size: NA
V gene: TRBV9
D gene: NA
J gene: TRBJ2-1
CDR3 protein: CASSVDGGLYNEQFF
CDR3 DNA: TGTGCCAGCAGCGTAGACGGGGGCCTCTACAATGAGCAGTTCTTC

clone size: NA
V gene: TRBV7-2
D gene: TRBD2
J gene: TRBJ2-7
CDR3 protein: CASSFEVAGAYEQYF
CDR3 DNA: TGTGCCAGCAGCTTTGAGGTAGCGGGGGCCTACGAGCAGTACTTC

clone size: NA
V gene: TRBV7-9
D gene: TRBD1
J gene: TRBJ2-3
CDR3 protein: CASRVPGQGADTQYF
CDR3 DNA: TGTGCCAGCAGAGTACCGGGACAGGGGGCAGATACGCAGTATTTT

clone size: few
V gene: TRBV5-4
D gene: NA
J gene: TRBJ1-2
CDR3 protein: CASSLSQGRSWNYGYTF
CDR3 DNA: TGTGCCAGCAGCTTGAGCCAGGGACGAAGCTGGAACTATGGCTACACCTTC

clone size: NA
V gene: TRBV13
D gene: TRBD1
J gene: TRBJ2-7
CDR3 protein: CASSYSRDRGYEQYF
CDR3 DNA: TGTGCCAGCAGCTACTCCCGGGACAGGGGCTACGAGCAGTACTTC

clone size: once
V gene: TRBV7-9
D gene: TRBD2
J gene: TRBJ2-5
CDR3 protein: CASSERLAGGQETQYF
CDR3 DNA: TGTGCCAGCAGCGAACGACTAGCGGGGGGGCAAGAGACCCAGTACTTC

clone size: NA
V gene: TRBV21-1
D gene: NA
J gene: TRBJ1-5
CDR3 protein: CASSKSRGRNHSNQPQHF
CDR3 DNA: TGTGCCAGCAGCAAGTCACGAGGGCGAAATCATAGCAATCAGCCCCAGCATTTT

clone size: NA
V gene: TRBV5-1
D gene: NA
J gene: TRBJ1-2
CDR3 protein: CASSADTLIYGYTF
CDR3 DNA: TGCGCCAGCAGCGCGGACACCCTCATCTATGGCTACACCTTC

clone size: NA
V gene: TRBV29-1
D gene: NA
J gene: TRBJ2-1
CDR3 protein: CSVVWRGSYNEQFF
CDR3 DNA: TGCAGCGTTGTCTGGCGGGGATCCTACAATGAGCAGTTCTTC

clone size: once
V gene: TRBV20-1
D gene: NA
J gene: TRBJ1-2
CDR3 protein: CSASKGHQNTF
CDR3 DNA: TGCAGTGCCTCAAAAGGACACCAGAACACCTTC

clone size: NA
V gene: TRBV19
D gene: NA
J gene: TRBJ2-1
CDR3 protein: CASSMRLAPNEQFF
CDR3 DNA: TGTGCCAGTAGTATGAGGTTGGCCCCGAATGAGCAGTTCTTC

clone size: NA
V gene: TRBV7-9
D gene: NA
J gene: TRBJ2-1
CDR3 protein: CASSLGANEQFF
CDR3 DNA: TGTGCCAGCAGCTTAGGCGCAAATGAGCAGTTCTTC

clone size: NA
V gene: TRBV4-2
D gene: NA
J gene: TRBJ1-2
CDR3 protein: CASSEREEGYGYTF
CDR3 DNA: TGTGCCAGCAGCGAGAGGGAAGAAGGCTATGGCTACACCTTC

clone size: NA
V gene: TRBV5-1
D gene: TRBD1
J gene: TRBJ2-5
CDR3 protein: CASSRDSQETQYF
CDR3 DNA: TGCGCCAGCAGTAGGGACAGCCAAGAGACCCAGTACTTC

clone size: NA
V gene: TRBV5-6
D gene: TRBD1
J gene: TRBJ1-1
CDR3 protein: CASSLRTGGNTEAFF
CDR3 DNA: TGTGCCAGCAGCCTCCGGACAGGGGGGAACACTGAAGCTTTCTTT

clone size: NA
V gene: TRBV7-9
D gene: TRBD1
J gene: TRBJ2-7
CDR3 protein: CASSPYRGAYEQYF
CDR3 DNA: TGTGCCAGCAGCCCCTACAGGGGAGCCTACGAGCAGTACTTC

clone size: once
V gene: TRBV5-1
D gene: NA
J gene: TRBJ2-7
CDR3 protein: CASSPGSSGTPDEQYF
CDR3 DNA: TGCGCCAGCAGCCCGGGGTCGTCAGGGACTCCCGACGAGCAGTACTTC

clone size: few
V gene: TRBV19
D gene: TRBD1
J gene: TRBJ1-2
CDR3 protein: CASSAPVGQANYGYTF
CDR3 DNA: TGTGCCAGTAGTGCCCCGGTCGGACAGGCTAACTATGGCTACACCTTC

clone size: NA
V gene: TRBV6-5
D gene: NA
J gene: TRBJ2-1
CDR3 protein: CASSYSRRAYNEQFF
CDR3 DNA: TGTGCCAGCAGTTACTCGAGGCGGGCGTACAATGAGCAGTTCTTC

clone size: NA
V gene: TRBV5-4
D gene: TRBD2
J gene: TRBJ2-3
CDR3 protein: CASSKRLADYTDTQYF
CDR3 DNA: TGTGCCAGCAGCAAAAGACTAGCGGACTACACAGATACGCAGTATTTT

clone size: NA
V gene: TRBV27
D gene: NA
J gene: TRBJ2-5
CDR3 protein: CASSLAGKETQYF
CDR3 DNA: TGTGCCAGCAGTTTAGCGGGGAAAGAGACCCAGTACTTC

clone size: NA
V gene: TRBV13
D gene: NA
J gene: TRBJ1-1
CDR3 protein: CASSPRGYNTEAFF
CDR3 DNA: TGTGCCAGCAGCCCTCGGGGATACAACACTGAAGCTTTCTTT

clone size: NA
V gene: TRBV25-1
D gene: NA
J gene: TRBJ2-1
CDR3 protein: CASRLGYNEQFF
CDR3 DNA: TGTGCCAGCAGACTAGGATACAATGAGCAGTTCTTC

clone size: NA
V gene: TRBV6-1
D gene: NA
J gene: TRBJ1-1
CDR3 protein: CASSGDAWREAFF
CDR3 DNA: TGTGCCAGCAGTGGCGACGCCTGGCGTGAAGCTTTCTTT

clone size: NA
V gene: TRBV11-2
D gene: TRBD1
J gene: TRBJ1-2
CDR3 protein: CASSSGQGVVYGYTF
CDR3 DNA: TGTGCCAGCAGCTCGGGACAGGGGGTAGTCTATGGCTACACCTTC

clone size: NA
V gene: TRBV29-1
D gene: NA
J gene: TRBJ1-2
CDR3 protein: CSVAWGGSYGYTF
CDR3 DNA: TGCAGCGTTGCTTGGGGGGGGAGCTATGGCTACACCTTC

clone size: NA
V gene: TRBV15
D gene: NA
J gene: TRBJ1-1
CDR3 protein: CATSSSLEAGAFF
CDR3 DNA: TGTGCCACCAGCAGCAGCCTCGAAGCTGGCGCTTTCTTT

clone size: NA
V gene: TRBV4-2
D gene: TRBD1
J gene: TRBJ2-3
CDR3 protein: CASSQGDRASTDTQYF
CDR3 DNA: TGTGCCAGCAGCCAGGGAGACAGGGCTAGCACAGATACGCAGTATTTT

clone size: NA
V gene: TRBV19
D gene: TRBD1
J gene: TRBJ1-2
CDR3 protein: CASSIGQGGGYTF
CDR3 DNA: TGTGCCAGTAGTATTGGACAGGGAGGGGGCTACACCTTC

clone size: NA
V gene: TRBV5-1
D gene: NA
J gene: TRBJ2-3
CDR3 protein: CASSLWDSTDTQYF
CDR3 DNA: TGCGCCAGCAGCCTATGGGACAGCACAGATACGCAGTATTTT

clone size: few
V gene: TRBV6-1
D gene: NA
J gene: TRBJ1-1
CDR3 protein: CASSAYTEAFF
CDR3 DNA: TGTGCCAGCAGCGCGTACACTGAAGCTTTCTTT

clone size: NA
V gene: TRBV5-6
D gene: NA
J gene: TRBJ1-2
CDR3 protein: CASSLDNVLGDGYTF
CDR3 DNA: TGTGCCAGCAGCCTTGACAATGTCCTTGGGGATGGCTACACCTTC

clone size: few
V gene: TRBV10-2
D gene: NA
J gene: TRBJ2-7
CDR3 protein: CASSSGSYEQYF
CDR3 DNA: TGCGCCAGCAGTAGCGGCTCCTACGAGCAGTACTTC

clone size: few
V gene: TRBV10-3
D gene: NA
J gene: TRBJ2-1
CDR3 protein: CATRDIPGTDNEQFF
CDR3 DNA: TGTGCCACCAGAGATATCCCCGGGACCGACAATGAGCAGTTCTTC